One and the same sample provided the 16 T cell receptor beta chains below, sequenced in a study of blood T cell repertoires in COVID-19. Method: immunoSEQ multiplex PCR; TCRdb's copy keeps in-frame clones and lacks some. The table includes 70,000 or so clones, roughly 75% detected once. The sample was peripheral blood. These receptors came from a human donor in a cohort sampled during active COVID-19.

The rearrangement uses TRBV5-1 and TRBJ1-1; possibly TRBD1 for D (6 bases). Per the germline V gene, CDR1 is SGHRS and CDR2 is YFSETQ. Deletions cut 0 bases from V and 5 bases from J, with 14 bases between. This CDR3 contains 15 residues. The DNA for the CDR3 is TGCGCCAGCAGCTTGGGATCCAGGGGAGTAACTGAAGCTTTCTTT. Encoded protein: CASSLGSRGVTEAFF.

The gene calls are TRBV29-1 and TRBJ2-1, with a possible D match to TRBD1 (6 bases). V gave up 7 bases and J gave up 3 bases, with 16 bases separating them. CDR1 is SQVTM, CDR2 ANQGSEA, per germline. CDR3 length: 14 amino acids. CDR3 loop: CSAHPSTGYNEQFF. The CDR3 nucleotides are TGCAGCGCCCATCCCTCGACAGGCTACAATGAGCAGTTCTTC.

The rearrangement links TRBV30 to TRBJ1-1, with D possibly matching TRBD1 (5 bases). V lost 3 bases and J lost 11, with 16 bases in between. Germline V gene lookup returns CDR1 GTSNPN and CDR2 SVGIG (reference sequence). CDR3 size: 12 residues. CDR3 amino acids: CAWRLQTVGAFF. The CDR3 nucleotides are TGTGCCTGGAGACTTCAGACAGTTGGGGCTTTCTTT.

The chain carries TRBV6-5 and TRBJ2-2, with 9 bases fitting TRBD1. Germline loops: CDR1 MNHEY, CDR2 SVGAGI. This CDR3 has 15 residues. Trimming removed 7 bases from V and 4 bases from J; junction bases left unmatched: 7. The CDR3 DNA is TGTGCCAGCAAAACACAGGGGGCGCCCACCGGGGAGCTGTTTTTT. Residues: CASKTQGAPTGELFF.

The V and J genes are TRBV2 and TRBJ2-5; 14 bases fit TRBD2. The CDR3 has 15 amino acids. CDR1 is SNHLY and CDR2 is FYNNEI in the germline V gene. Trimming removed 4 bases from V and 5 bases from J; junction bases left unmatched: 3. CDR3 sequence (DNA): TGTGCCAGCAGTGCGACTAGCGGGAGGGGGGAGACCCAGTACTTC. It encodes CASSATSGRGETQYF.

The chain is built from TRBV21-1 and TRBJ1-4. TRBV21-1 corresponds to a pseudogene. The CDR3 totals 13 residues. The CDR3 loop is CASINKGGEKLFF. In DNA form, the CDR3 reads TGTGCCAGCATCAATAAGGGAGGGGAAAAACTGTTTTTT.

The chain is built from TRBV10-3 and TRBJ1-2; D might be TRBD1 (6 bases). The V gene's germline CDR1 is ENHRY and CDR2 SYGVKD. The length of the CDR3 is 14 residues. The V end lost 6 bases, the J end lost 2 bases, and 13 bases lay between the germline ends. CDR3: CAISGQSANYGYTF. CDR3 bases: TGTGCCATCAGCGGACAGTCGGCCAACTATGGCTACACCTTC.

The chain uses TRBV7-3 and TRBJ2-5; 7 bases are a match to TRBD2. Germline lookup yields CDR1 SGHTA and CDR2 FQGTGA. V lost 1 base, J lost 0 bases, and 5 bases stayed unmatched. This CDR3 contains 16 residues. CDR3 nucleotide sequence: TGTGCCAGCAGCTTAAGAGCAGGGACTAACCAAGAGACCCAGTACTTC. Translating gives CASSLRAGTNQETQYF.

This clone was counted a few times. The chain recombines TRBV11-2 with TRBJ2-5; tentative D call: TRBD2 (5 bases). The V end lost 2 bases, the J end lost 5 bases, and 12 bases lay between the germline ends. The germline CDR1 and CDR2 sequences are SGHAT and FQNNGV. The CDR3 is made up of 14 amino acids. CDR3 DNA sequence: TGTGCCAGCAGCTTAACGCGGGCCTCCGAGACCCAGTACTTC. Translating gives CASSLTRASETQYF.

The CDR3 nucleotides are TGTGCCAGTAGTATTACGCTCGGGGAAATCGAGCAGTACTTC. Encoded protein: CASSITLGEIEQYF. The chain links TRBV19 to TRBJ2-7; maybe TRBD2 (5 bases). This CDR3 region has 14 residues. The V gene's germline CDR1 is LNHDA and CDR2 SQIVND (reference sequence). V lost 3 bases, J lost 6 bases, and 15 bases lay in between.

This rearrangement joins TRBV28 to TRBJ2-7; a possible D gene is TRBD1 (6 bases). The germline gives CDR1 MDHEN, CDR2 SYDVKM. Trimming took off 5 bases at V and 4 bases at J, with 9 bases between the two ends. This CDR3 has 12 amino acids. Written as DNA, the CDR3 is TGTGCCAGCAGTAACAGGGAATACGAGCAGTACTTC. Encoded protein: CASSNREYEQYF.

The chain carries TRBV5-6 and TRBJ1-1; no firm D call. Trimming took off 5 bases at V and 7 bases at J, with 21 bases between the two ends. The length of the CDR3 is 15 residues. The germline V gene encodes CDR1 SGHDT and CDR2 YYEEEE. CDR3 sequence (DNA): TGTGCCAGCAGGACTAACCCACAGTTTACGGGTGAAGCTTTCTTT. It translates to CASRTNPQFTGEAFF.

The V and J genes are TRBV30 and TRBJ1-6; TRBD1 matches 7 bases. The V and J ends lost 5 bases and 5 bases, in that order; junction bases with no gene match: 6. There are 14 residues in the CDR3. The germline CDR1 and CDR2 sequences are GTSNPN and SVGIG (reference sequence). CDR3 residues: CAWDPGTDNSPLHF. CDR3 nucleotide sequence: TGTGCCTGGGACCCCGGGACAGATAATTCACCCCTCCACTTT. The variable domain in full, completed from reference TRBV30 and TRBJ1-6, reads SQTIHQWPATLVQPVGSPLSLECTVEGTSNPNLYWYRQAAGRGLQLLFYSVGIGQISSEVPQNLSASRPQDRQFILSSKKLLLSDSGFYLCAWDPGTDNSPLHFGNGTRLTVT.

With respect to this clone: At one end the junction does not follow the germline gene, possibly because of a read error. V is TRBV7-7 and J is TRBJ2-1; 10 nucleotides agree with TRBD2. Germline V gives CDR1 SSHAT, CDR2 FNYEAQ (reference sequence). The CDR3 consists of 16 residues. CDR3 nucleotide sequence: TGTGCTAGCAGCTCCGCCCCTAGCGGGAGCGTTGGTGAGCAGTTCTTC. This encodes CASSSAPSGSVGEQFF.

This chain connects TRBV18 to TRBJ2-3, with D unclear. Between the trimmed V and J ends, which lost 5 bases and 4 bases, there was a span of 7 bases. The CDR3 is made up of 12 amino acids. CDR1 is KGHSH and CDR2 is LQKENI in the germline V gene. The CDR3 DNA follows: TGTGCCAGCTCAACGAGCGCAGATACGCAGTATTTT. Its translation: CASSTSADTQYF.

The rearrangement uses TRBV6-1 and TRBJ1-5; D not certain. V lost 1 base to trimming and J lost 4 bases, with 8 bases between them. The CDR3 is 14 residues long. Germline V CDR1 and CDR2: MNHNS, SASEGT. The DNA of the CDR3 is TGTGCCAGCAGTGAAGTCGGCGGGAATCAGCCCCAGCATTTT. Protein: CASSEVGGNQPQHF.